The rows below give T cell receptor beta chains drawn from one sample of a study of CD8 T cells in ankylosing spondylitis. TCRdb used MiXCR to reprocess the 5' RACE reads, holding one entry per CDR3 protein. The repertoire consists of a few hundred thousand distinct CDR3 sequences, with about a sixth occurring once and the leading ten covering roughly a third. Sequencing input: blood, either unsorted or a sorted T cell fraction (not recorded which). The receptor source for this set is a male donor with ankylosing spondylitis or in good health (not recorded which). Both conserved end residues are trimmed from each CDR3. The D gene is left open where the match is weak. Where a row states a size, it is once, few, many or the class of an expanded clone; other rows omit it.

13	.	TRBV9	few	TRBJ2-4	ASSANSGRGNIQY
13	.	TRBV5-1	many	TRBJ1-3	ASSSEGSSGNTIY
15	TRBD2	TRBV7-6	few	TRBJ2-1	ASSLAGGLAGSNEQF
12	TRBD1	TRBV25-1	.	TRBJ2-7	ASSVGTGPYEQY
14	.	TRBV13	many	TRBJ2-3	ASSTQAGGPSDTQY
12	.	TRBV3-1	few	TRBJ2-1	ASSQDPGWREQF
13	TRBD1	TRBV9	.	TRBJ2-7	ASSLYRDRSYEQY
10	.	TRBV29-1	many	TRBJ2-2	SVGFGTGELF
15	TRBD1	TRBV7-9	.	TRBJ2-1	ASSLGFRQGVPAEQF
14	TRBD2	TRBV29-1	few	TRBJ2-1	SKTSGTSGGGNEQF
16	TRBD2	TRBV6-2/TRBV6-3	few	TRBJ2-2	ASSPTLGLAGDTGELF
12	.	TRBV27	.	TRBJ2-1	ASSIPGLHNEQF
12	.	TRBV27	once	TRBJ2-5	ASSLGHSQETQY
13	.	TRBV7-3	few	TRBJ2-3	ASSLVRGNTDTQY
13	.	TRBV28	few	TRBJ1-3	ASRETGSSGNTIY
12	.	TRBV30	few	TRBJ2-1	ACRDSRSYNEQF
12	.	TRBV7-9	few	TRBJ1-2	ASSFGTVAHGYT
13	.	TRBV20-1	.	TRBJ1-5	SGQGPGGGNQPQH
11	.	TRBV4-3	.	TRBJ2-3	ASSQDQEGTQY
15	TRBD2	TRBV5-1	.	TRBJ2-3	ASSYELAGVNTDTQY
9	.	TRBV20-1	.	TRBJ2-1	SALLPNEQF
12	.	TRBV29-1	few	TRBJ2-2	SVDKGTGTGELF
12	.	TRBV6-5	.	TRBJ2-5	ASSYRGQKETQY
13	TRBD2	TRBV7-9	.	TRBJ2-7	ASSLWAGEITEQY
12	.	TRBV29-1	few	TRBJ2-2	SVEQQGSLGELF
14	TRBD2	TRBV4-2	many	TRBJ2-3	ASSRIAGGRTDTQY
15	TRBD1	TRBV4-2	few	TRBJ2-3	ASSQDLVGQGTDTQY
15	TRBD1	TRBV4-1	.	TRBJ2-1	ASSQDGRGQSYNEQF
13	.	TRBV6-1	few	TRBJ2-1	ASSDQGGRVNEQF
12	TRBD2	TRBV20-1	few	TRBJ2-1	SARPGLAPNEQF
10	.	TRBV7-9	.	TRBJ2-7	ASSTGFDEQY
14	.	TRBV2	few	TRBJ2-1	ASSESPGRSYNEQF
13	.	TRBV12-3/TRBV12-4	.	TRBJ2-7	ASSLQPAGMYEQY
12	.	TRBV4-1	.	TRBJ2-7	ASSQAPGYYEQY
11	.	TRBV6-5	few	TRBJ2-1	ASSYSFYNEQF